A selection of T cell receptor beta chains follows, all from one sample in a study of Ad26.COV2.S vaccination and SARS-CoV-2 variants. Some clones are missing from TCRdb's copy, which holds only in-frame ones; the method was immunoSEQ multiplex PCR. The sample lists over 110,000 clones; roughly 88% were seen once. The sequences come from peripheral blood, collected after recovery from COVID-19. Every receptor here comes from a human donor who had recovered from COVID-19. CDR3s include the opening cysteine and the closing phenylalanine or tryptophan. The D gene is left open where the match is weak. Clone sizes are given selectively: once, few, many, or a class where the clone is expanded.

clone size,V gene,J gene,D gene,CDR3 length,CDR3 protein,CDR3 DNA
NA,TRBV19,TRBJ2-3,TRBD2,17,CASSIEFGGGTTDTQYF,TGTGCCAGTAGTATAGAGTTCGGCGGGGGTACTACAGATACGCAGTATTTT
NA,TRBV5-6,TRBJ1-4,NA,15,CASSGAGSTNEKLFF,TGTGCCAGCAGCGGAGCCGGGTCAACTAATGAAAAACTGTTTTTT
NA,TRBV19,TRBJ1-2,NA,14,CASSIASGNYGYTF,TGTGCCAGTAGTATAGCTTCGGGGAACTATGGCTACACCTTC
few,TRBV12-5,TRBJ1-2,NA,13,CASGLFADYGYTF,TGTGCTAGTGGTTTGTTCGCGGACTATGGCTACACCTTC
NA,TRBV28,TRBJ2-7,NA,19,CASSPPELHLLRSSYEQYF,TGTGCCAGCAGCCCCCCGGAGCTGCACCTCTTACGGAGCTCCTACGAGCAGTACTTC
NA,TRBV28,TRBJ1-5,NA,14,CASTHGQREKPQHF,TGTGCCAGCACACATGGACAGAGAGAGAAGCCCCAGCATTTT
once,TRBV10-3,TRBJ1-1,NA,14,CAISLGEGNTEAFF,TGTGCCATCAGTTTGGGGGAGGGGAACACTGAAGCTTTCTTT
NA,TRBV7-9,TRBJ1-4,TRBD1,16,CASSLLRQGGDEKLFF,TGTGCCAGCAGCTTATTACGACAGGGGGGAGATGAAAAACTGTTTTTT
NA,TRBV27,TRBJ1-2,NA,12,CASSTTGKVYTF,TGTGCCAGCAGTACCACAGGGAAGGTCTACACCTTC
NA,TRBV2,TRBJ1-1,TRBD1,14,CASIIDRANTEAFF,TGTGCCAGCATCATTGACAGGGCGAACACTGAAGCTTTCTTT